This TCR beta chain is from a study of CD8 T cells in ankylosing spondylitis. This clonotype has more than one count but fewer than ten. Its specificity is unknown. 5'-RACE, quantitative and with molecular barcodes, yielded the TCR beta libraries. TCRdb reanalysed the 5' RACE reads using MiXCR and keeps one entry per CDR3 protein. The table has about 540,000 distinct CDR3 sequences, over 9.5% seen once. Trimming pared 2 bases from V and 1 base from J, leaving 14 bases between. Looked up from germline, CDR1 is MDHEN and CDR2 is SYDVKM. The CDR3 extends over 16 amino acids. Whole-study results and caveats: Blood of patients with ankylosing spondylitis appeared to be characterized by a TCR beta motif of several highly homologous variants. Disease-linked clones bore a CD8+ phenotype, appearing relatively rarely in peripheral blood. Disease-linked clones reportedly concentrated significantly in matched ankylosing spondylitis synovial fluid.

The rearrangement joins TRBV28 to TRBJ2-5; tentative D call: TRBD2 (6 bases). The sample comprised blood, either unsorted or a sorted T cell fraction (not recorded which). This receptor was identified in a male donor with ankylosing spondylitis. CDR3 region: CASSLARGRLQETQYF. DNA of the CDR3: TGTGCCAGCAGTTTAGCGCGGGGTCGTCTCCAAGAGACCCAGTACTTC.